Listed here is a single T cell receptor (beta chain). The data originate from a study of blood T cell repertoires in COVID-19. Study overall: COVID-19 samples from acute and convalescent phases originated in the United States, Italy and Spain.

Data came from immunoSEQ multiplex PCR; TCRdb stores just in-frame clones and leaves some out. The sample shows 370,000 or so clones, 81% of them seen only once. This clonotype was sampled from a human donor with acute or convalescent COVID-19. The donor label of this sample is uncertain. Specimen: peripheral blood.

The CDR3 region is CASSQERGLAGHNEQFF. CDR3 sequence (DNA): TGTGCCAGCAGCCAAGAAAGAGGCCTAGCGGGTCACAATGAGCAGTTCTTC. This chain connects TRBV3-1 (or the pseudogene TRBV3-2) to TRBJ2-1, with TRBD2 matching 8 bases. V trimming: 0 bases; J trimming: 5 bases; junction bases outside the gene matches: 9. CDR1 is LGHDT and CDR2 is YNNKEL in the germline V gene (reference sequence). The CDR3 covers 17 residues.